What follows are 30 T cell receptor beta chains derived from one specimen sequenced in a study of control samples from healthy donors and cancer patients (dated by TCRdb to the early 2020s). Libraries were made using the immunoSEQ multiplex PCR assay. Imported from immuneACCESS, the table was reduced by TCRdb to in-frame sequences with V and J called. These copies leave out some clones; in studies compared against another copy, an unresolved V gene accounts for under half, and the cause of the remainder is not known. The sample data list approximately 100,000 clones, and around nine tenths of these were observed just once. The ten largest clones represent under 25% of the sample. The sample consisted of blood. The receptors here all came from a man aged 25 to 40 in good health.

This clone was found a few times. This rearrangement joins TRBV6-5 to TRBJ2-5; D gene unclear. The V end lost 0 bases, the J end lost 5 bases, and 13 bases lay between the germline ends. The germline CDR1 and CDR2 sequences are MNHEY and SVGAGI. CDR3 size: 15 residues. The CDR3 protein is CASSYSALRSETQYF. The CDR3 nucleotides are TGTGCCAGCAGTTACTCGGCACTAAGGAGCGAGACCCAGTACTTC.

The rearrangement links TRBV6-5 to TRBJ2-1, with D tentatively TRBD2 (6 bases). V was cut by 7 bases and J by 6 bases, with 16 bases left in between. In germline, CDR1 is MNHEY, CDR2 SVGAGI. The CDR3 length is 14 residues. The CDR3 protein is CASKGTVDVNEQFF. For the CDR3, the DNA is TGTGCCAGCAAGGGGACTGTAGACGTCAATGAGCAGTTCTTC.

V and J are TRBV5-1 and TRBJ2-3, with TRBD1 matching 7 bases. The CDR3 loop spans 16 amino acids. V shed 0 bases, J shed 2 bases, and the junction held 6 bases outside the gene matches. Germline V gene sequence: CDR1 SGHRS, CDR2 YFSETQ. In DNA, the CDR3 is TGCGCCAGCAGCTTGGGGGTCGGACAGGTCACAGATACGCAGTATTTT. Translated: CASSLGVGQVTDTQYF.

The rearrangement links TRBV4-1 to TRBJ2-5, with D hard to call. Germline loops: CDR1 MGHRA, CDR2 YSYEKL. V was trimmed by 4 bases and J by 1 base, leaving 25 bases between them. The CDR3 has 19 residues. This chain's CDR3 is CASSRLPVDGVRVQETQYF. CDR3 nucleotides: TGCGCCAGCAGCCGTCTACCGGTGGACGGAGTTCGGGTCCAAGAGACCCAGTACTTC.

This clone was seen more than once but under ten times. The rearrangement uses TRBV6-5 and TRBJ1-1; 7 bases line up with TRBD1. CDR1 is MNHEY, CDR2 SVGAGI, per germline. The CDR3 is made up of 14 amino acids. Trimming at V came to 10 bases and at J to 4 bases, leaving 12 bases not matched to a gene. The chain's CDR3 is CAIRQTGQGTEAFF. CDR3 in DNA: TGTGCCATCCGACAGACAGGGCAGGGCACTGAAGCTTTCTTT.

The CDR3 DNA sequence: TGTGCCTGGAGTGTCGAGGGGGGAAGCCAGCCCCAGCATTTT. As protein: CAWSVEGGSQPQHF. This sequence joins TRBV30 and TRBJ1-5, with D perhaps matching TRBD1 (6 bases). The CDR3 covers 14 residues. V was clipped by 0 bases and J by 7 bases, with 13 bases between them. From germline, CDR1 is GTSNPN and CDR2 SVGIG (reference sequence).

The genes are TRBV6-1 and TRBJ1-1; D unresolved. Germline CDR1 reads MNHNS; CDR2 reads SASEGT. The CDR3 contains 13 residues. Trimming shortened V by 2 bases and J by 6 bases, and 10 bases separated the two germline ends. The CDR3 DNA is TGTGCCAGCAGTGAAATAACCAAACCTGAAGCTTTCTTT. This translates into CASSEITKPEAFF.

The chain combines TRBV30 with TRBJ1-3; D might be TRBD1 (6 bases). V was cut by 8 bases and J by 4 bases, with 18 bases left in between. The CDR3 runs to 14 residues. Germline V lookup: CDR1 GTSNPN, CDR2 SVGIG (reference sequence). CDR3 sequence (DNA): TGTGCCCGACAGGAGGGTTCTATAGGAAACACCATATATTTT. This codes for CARQEGSIGNTIYF.

The chain uses TRBV5-4 and TRBJ2-1; D is unclear. CDR1 and CDR2 (germline): SGHNT, YYREEE (reference sequence). Between the trimmed V and J ends, which lost 2 bases and 3 bases, there was a span of 6 bases. The CDR3 extends over 13 amino acids. DNA for the CDR3: TGTGCCAGCAGCTTTCCAGGCTACAATGAGCAGTTCTTC. This encodes CASSFPGYNEQFF.

The chain couples TRBV5-8 to TRBJ1-5; 8 bases are shared with TRBD1. CDR3 size: 16 residues. Germline CDR1 and CDR2: SGHTS and YDEGEE. After removal of 0 bases from V and 0 bases from J, the junction contained 2 bases not matched to a gene. Here the CDR3 reads CASSLGTGNSNQPQHF. CDR3 nucleotide sequence: TGTGCCAGCAGCTTGGGGACAGGGAATAGCAATCAGCCCCAGCATTTT.

J is TRBJ1-1 and V is TRBV24-1; D unclear. This CDR3 is built from 17 residues. Germline V lookup: CDR1 KGHDR, CDR2 SFDVKD. The V and J ends lost 2 bases and 5 bases respectively, with 20 bases between them. As DNA, the CDR3 is TGTGCCACCAGTGATTCCCGGACTAACCTCGGGAGGACTGAAGCTTTCTTT. The encoded protein is CATSDSRTNLGRTEAFF.

The J gene is TRBJ1-2, the V gene TRBV6-1; 7 nucleotides agree with TRBD1. V was pared by 2 bases and J by 5 bases, with 5 bases of the junction left unmatched. Germline CDR1 reads MNHNS; CDR2 reads SASEGT. The CDR3 is made up of 14 amino acids. This chain's CDR3 is CASSEMGQLYGYTF. The CDR3 DNA reads TGTGCCAGCAGTGAAATGGGACAGCTATATGGCTACACCTTC.

This chain joins TRBV7-3 and TRBJ2-3; D is ambiguous. Germline CDR1 and CDR2: SGHTA and FQGTGA. Trimming cost V 2 bases and J 2 bases, with 8 bases left between them. This CDR3 is built from 14 residues. The CDR3 sequence: CASSLEILTDTQYF. DNA for the CDR3: TGTGCCAGCAGCTTAGAGATCCTCACAGATACGCAGTATTTT.

In this sample, this clone turned up a few times. The chain recombines TRBV19 with TRBJ1-5; D remains unclear. Deletions cut 1 base from V and 2 bases from J, with 9 bases between. Germline V gives CDR1 LNHDA, CDR2 SQIVND (reference sequence). The CDR3 is 15 amino acids. The CDR3 reads CASSIAGFGNQPQHF. CDR3 in DNA: TGTGCCAGTAGTATAGCCGGGTTTGGCAATCAGCCCCAGCATTTT.

The chain is built from TRBV5-1 and TRBJ2-3; D is ambiguous. This CDR3 has 12 residues. V lost 3 bases and J lost 4, with 6 bases in between. CDR1 is SGHRS and CDR2 is YFSETQ in the germline V gene. This CDR3 reads CASSSWADTQYF. CDR3 bases: TGCGCCAGCAGCTCCTGGGCAGATACGCAGTATTTT. The whole variable domain, remainder taken from reference TRBV5-1 and TRBJ2-3, is KAGVTQTPRYLIKTRGQQVTLSCSPISGHRSVSWYQQTPGQGLQFLFEYFSETQRNKGNFPGRFSGRQFSNSRSEMNVSTLELGDSALYLCASSSWADTQYFGPGTRLTVL.

This chain joins TRBV19 and TRBJ2-1; tentative D call: TRBD1 (6 bases). The CDR3 is 16 residues long. V was trimmed by 1 base and J by 4 bases, leaving 14 bases between them. Looked up from germline, CDR1 is LNHDA and CDR2 is SQIVND (reference sequence). The CDR3 here is CASSIVGRGVYNEQFF. The DNA of the CDR3 is TGTGCCAGTAGTATAGTGGGCAGGGGCGTTTACAATGAGCAGTTCTTC.

V and J are TRBV10-2 and TRBJ2-1; 12 bases align to TRBD2. Unmatched junction bases numbered 2, after V lost 2 bases and J lost 6 bases. This CDR3 is built from 15 residues. CDR1 WSHSY and CDR2 SAAADI come from the germline V gene. CDR3: CASSEASGGANEQFF. The CDR3 DNA is TGCGCCAGCAGTGAGGCTAGCGGGGGGGCCAATGAGCAGTTCTTC.

This chain joins TRBV11-1 and TRBJ2-2; the D gene is possibly TRBD2 (5 bases). The V gene's germline CDR1 is SGHAT and CDR2 FQDESV (reference sequence). The length of the CDR3 is 15 residues. Trimming took off 6 bases at V and 3 bases at J, with 14 bases between the two ends. CDR3 sequence (DNA): TGTGCCAGCAGAAAACTAGTCCCCGACACCGGGGAGCTGTTTTTT. It specifies CASRKLVPDTGELFF.

The DNA of the CDR3 is TGTGCCAGCAGCCCCTCCCCGTGGGGGGCGGGGAGCACAGATACGCAGTATTTT. Translation gives CASSPSPWGAGSTDTQYF. This chain joins TRBV9 and TRBJ2-3; D possibly matches TRBD1 or TRBD2 (6 bases each). The V end was cut by 4 bases, the J end by 0 bases, with 21 bases between. Germline loops: CDR1 SGDLS, CDR2 YYNGEE. The CDR3 runs to 18 residues.

The chain uses TRBV7-9 and TRBJ2-5, with a tentative D call TRBD1 (5 bases). The germline V and J ends were trimmed by 2 bases and 0 bases, with 13 bases remaining between them. The CDR3 consists of 16 residues. The V gene's germline CDR1 is SEHNR and CDR2 FQNEAQ (reference sequence). CDR3: CASSLPDTWYQETQYF. CDR3 nucleotides: TGTGCCAGCAGCTTACCGGACACCTGGTACCAAGAGACCCAGTACTTC.

The V call is TRBV21-1, the J call TRBJ1-5. TRBV21-1 is a recognized pseudogene. This CDR3 region has 13 residues. CDR3 coding DNA: TGTGATCCAGACTTGAGCGTGAGGCAGCCCCAGCATTTT. Translated, it gives CDPDLSVRQPQHF.

This chain joins TRBV7-8 and TRBJ2-1; maybe TRBD1 (5 bases). Trimming pared 10 bases from V and 4 bases from J, leaving 17 bases between. This CDR3 spans 14 amino acids. Germline V lookup: CDR1 SGHVS, CDR2 FQNEAQ. CDR3 sequence reads: CATMGSAGYNEQFF. The CDR3 coding sequence is TGTGCCACCATGGGTTCAGCAGGGTACAATGAGCAGTTCTTC.

This sequence joins TRBV12-5 and TRBJ2-3; D is ambiguous. The ends were cut back, 2 bases at V and 4 bases at J, with 13 bases in the middle. Germline CDR1 reads LGHNT; CDR2 reads FRNRAP. This CDR3 is built from 15 residues. CDR3 sequence (DNA): TGTGCTAGTGGTTTGTGGGTCTTCTCGGCAGATACGCAGTATTTT. Its translation: CASGLWVFSADTQYF. Full variable domain (remainder filled in from reference TRBV12-5 and TRBJ2-3): DARVTQTPRHKVTEMGQEVTMRCQPILGHNTVFWYRQTMMQGLELLAYFRNRAPLDDSGMPKDRFSAEMPDATLATLKIQPSEPRDSAVYFCASGLWVFSADTQYFGPGTRLTVL.

V and J are TRBV5-1 and TRBJ2-6; TRBD1 might be the D (6 bases). This CDR3 contains 16 residues. Trimming removed 4 bases from V and 2 bases from J, with 13 bases in between. The V gene's germline CDR1 is SGHRS and CDR2 YFSETQ. The CDR3 DNA sequence: TGCGCCAGCAGCCCGGGACAAGAGGCTGGGGCCAACGTCCTGACTTTC. This translates into CASSPGQEAGANVLTF. Using reference TRBV5-1 and TRBJ2-6 for the parts outside the CDR3, the full variable domain is KAGVTQTPRYLIKTRGQQVTLSCSPISGHRSVSWYQQTPGQGLQFLFEYFSETQRNKGNFPGRFSGRQFSNSRSEMNVSTLELGDSALYLCASSPGQEAGANVLTFGAGSRLTVL.

This clone appeared once. The chain couples TRBV27 to TRBJ1-1; TRBD1 might be the D (6 bases). The CDR3 runs to 13 residues. V lost 5 bases, J lost 5 bases, and 12 bases lay in between. Germline lookup yields CDR1 MNHEY and CDR2 SMNVEV (reference sequence). The CDR3 loop is CASSRGRGTEAFF. The CDR3 nucleotides read TGTGCCAGCAGTCGGGGAAGGGGGACTGAAGCTTTCTTT.

A few counts support this clone. The CDR3 region has the DNA TGTGCCAGCAGCTTAGCGTTCGGTGACAGTGTGAACACTGAAGCTTTCTTT. It codes for CASSLAFGDSVNTEAFF. This chain links TRBV7-6 with TRBJ1-1; possible D gene TRBD1, 5 bases. V lost 0 bases, J lost 0 bases, and 14 bases lay in between. Germline V CDR1 and CDR2: SGHVS, FNYEAQ. The CDR3 is 17 amino acids.

The CDR3 DNA reads as TGTGCCTTGGACAGGGAGAGCACTGAAGCTTTCTTT. Translation gives CALDRESTEAFF. V and J are TRBV30 and TRBJ1-1; 8 positions match TRBD1. The CDR3 sequence is 12 residues long. V lost 7 bases to trimming and J lost 4 bases; unmatched junction nucleotides: 5. Germline V gene lookup returns CDR1 GTSNPN and CDR2 SVGIG (reference sequence).

This chain uses TRBV13 with TRBJ1-6; tentatively, D is TRBD1 (6 bases). The CDR3 is 16 residues long. Germline CDR1 reads PRHDT; CDR2 reads FYEKMQ (reference sequence). The germline V and J ends were trimmed by 2 bases and 2 bases, with 10 bases remaining between them. The CDR3 DNA is TGTGCCAGCAGCTTACAGGGGTTCGCCTATAATTCACCCCTCCACTTT. Amino acid sequence: CASSLQGFAYNSPLHF.

The V gene is TRBV27, the J gene TRBJ2-7; D is unclear. Trimming left V 4 bases short and J 2 bases short, with 3 bases between. The germline CDR1 and CDR2 sequences are MNHEY and SMNVEV (reference sequence). This CDR3 comprises 11 residues. This CDR3 is CASSSAYEQYF. The DNA for the CDR3 is TGTGCCAGCAGTTCCGCCTACGAGCAGTACTTC.

The rearrangement links TRBV7-9 to TRBJ1-2; 7 bases match TRBD1. In germline, CDR1 is SEHNR, CDR2 FQNEAQ (reference sequence). Trimming took 1 base from V and 4 from J; bases not matched to a gene: 3. The CDR3 contains 14 residues. This CDR3 reads CASSLGGQSYGYTF. CDR3 coding DNA: TGTGCCAGCAGCTTAGGGGGACAGAGCTATGGCTACACCTTC.